A single sample is the source of the 17 T cell receptor beta chains below, sequenced in a study of early T cells in non-severe SARS-CoV-2 infection. A single record per CDR3 protein comes from TCRdb applying MiXCR to the 5' RACE reads. Among roughly 55,000 distinct CDR3 sequences, 11% were seen once, and the ten largest hold 10%. The specimen was whole blood. These receptor sequences come from an adult who was a healthcare worker with PCR-confirmed SARS-CoV-2 infection or an uninfected control (not recorded which).

This clonotype was counted between two and nine times. The chain combines TRBV12-3 or TRBV12-4 with TRBJ2-4; D ambiguous. The CDR3 runs to 14 residues. V lost 5 bases, J lost 5 bases, and 13 bases lay in between. The CDR3 bases are TGTGCCAGCAGTCCTACCAGCGAAGAAAACATTCAGTACTTC. Its protein is CASSPTSEENIQYF.

In this sample, this clonotype turned up a few times. V is TRBV7-2 and J is TRBJ2-3, with D hard to call. Germline CDR1 reads SGHTA; CDR2 reads FQGNSA. Trimming pared 6 bases from V and 4 bases from J, leaving 8 bases between. The CDR3 covers 12 residues. The CDR3 region is CASRDEADTQYF. CDR3 DNA: TGTGCCAGCAGGGACGAAGCAGATACGCAGTATTTT.

The rearrangement uses TRBV7-9 and TRBJ2-3; 11 bases are a match to TRBD2. Germline V gives CDR1 SEHNR, CDR2 FQNEAQ (reference sequence). The CDR3 length is 16 residues. V lost 4 bases and J lost 2; bases outside the gene matches: 5. The chain's CDR3 is CASSSIAGGPTDTQYF. CDR3 nucleotide sequence: TGTGCCAGCAGCTCAATAGCGGGGGGGCCCACAGATACGCAGTATTTT.

The chain uses TRBV5-1 and TRBJ1-1; D is uncertain. CDR3 length: 15 residues. V was trimmed by 1 base and J by 1 base, leaving 11 bases between them. Germline CDR1 SGHRS, CDR2 YFSETQ. CDR3 nucleotides: TGCGCCAGCAGCTTGCCGGGGATGGGGAACACTGAAGCTTTCTTT. Amino acids: CASSLPGMGNTEAFF.

This clonotype was detected a few times. V and J are TRBV3-1 and TRBJ2-7, with 8 nucleotides matching TRBD2. The CDR3 is made up of 14 amino acids. Germline V lookup: CDR1 LGHDT, CDR2 YNNKEL (reference sequence). V lost 4 bases, J lost 4 bases, and 6 bases stayed unmatched. The CDR3 nucleotides are TGTGCCAGCAGCCCGGGACTAGTAGCTTACGAGCAGTACTTC. Translated: CASSPGLVAYEQYF.

In its sample, this clonotype was seen many times. The chain joins TRBV18 to TRBJ1-4, with D possibly matching TRBD1 (6 bases). This CDR3 has 17 amino acids. V lost 2 bases, J lost 4 bases, and 17 bases lay in between. Germline V CDR1 and CDR2: KGHSH, LQKENI. The CDR3 bases are TGTGCCAGCTCACCAGCACGTACAGGGTTCGGTAATGAAAAACTGTTTTTT. This sequence encodes CASSPARTGFGNEKLFF.

This clonotype was recorded at least ten times. The rearrangement joins TRBV5-4 to TRBJ2-1, with D unclear. Germline V gene sequence: CDR1 SGHNT, CDR2 YYREEE (reference sequence). CDR3 length: 11 residues. V was shortened by 4 bases and J by 8 bases, with 7 bases between the two germline ends. The CDR3 DNA reads TGTGCCAGCAGCCGAAGGGATGAGCAGTTCTTC. Translation gives CASSRRDEQFF.

This clonotype was detected a few times. The chain combines TRBV20-1 with TRBJ1-6, with TRBD1 identical over 11 bases. V trimming: 4 bases; J trimming: 1 base; junction bases outside the gene matches: 3. CDR3 length: 16 residues. Germline V gene lookup returns CDR1 DFQATT and CDR2 SNEGSKA (reference sequence). Here the CDR3 reads CSAKGQGVSYNSPLHF. DNA for the CDR3: TGCAGTGCTAAGGGACAGGGGGTTTCCTATAATTCACCCCTCCACTTT.

This clonotype was found many times. The chain uses TRBV18 and TRBJ1-6; D unresolved. This CDR3 has 15 residues. The germline V gene encodes CDR1 KGHSH and CDR2 LQKENI. The ends were cut back, 2 bases at V and 8 bases at J, with 13 bases in the middle. The CDR3 nucleotides read TGTGCCAGCTCACCAGAAAGTCCCGGGGATTCACCCCTCCACTTT. Amino acids: CASSPESPGDSPLHF.

The V call is TRBV2, the J call TRBJ2-3; possibly TRBD1 or TRBD2 for D (6 bases each). From germline, CDR1 is SNHLY and CDR2 FYNNEI. The V gene lost 0 bases and the J gene lost 4 bases, with 11 bases spanning the gap. The CDR3 sequence is 15 residues long. The CDR3 sequence is CASSEADGGPDTQYF. CDR3 DNA sequence: TGTGCCAGCAGTGAAGCCGATGGGGGGCCAGATACGCAGTATTTT.

This clonotype appeared a few times. The genes are TRBV5-4 and TRBJ1-1; 7 bases agree with TRBD1. Looked up from germline, CDR1 is SGHNT and CDR2 is YYREEE (reference sequence). The CDR3 loop spans 17 amino acids. V lost 0 bases, J lost 1 base, and 9 bases stayed unmatched. The CDR3 sequence is CASSLEGQNRPNTEAFF. The CDR3 DNA reads TGTGCCAGCAGCTTGGAGGGACAGAATCGGCCGAACACTGAAGCTTTCTTT.

This clonotype was counted at least ten times. V gene TRBV7-2 combines with J gene TRBJ1-5; no reliable D call. Trimming cost V 1 base and J 4 bases, with 5 bases left between them. The CDR3 runs to 13 residues. Germline V gene lookup returns CDR1 SGHTA and CDR2 FQGNSA. The CDR3 loop is CASSLGLNQPQHF. CDR3 in DNA: TGTGCCAGCAGCTTAGGGCTGAATCAGCCCCAGCATTTT. The whole variable domain, filled in from reference TRBV7-2 and TRBJ1-5, reads GAGVSQSPSNKVTEKGKDVELRCDPISGHTALYWYRQSLGQGLEFLIYFQGNSAPDKSGLPSDRFSAERTGGSVSTLTIQRTQQEDSAVYLCASSLGLNQPQHFGDGTRLSIL.

In its sample, this clonotype was seen many times. The chain carries TRBV20-1 and TRBJ2-7; TRBD2 is a possible D gene (5 bases). CDR3 size: 12 residues. Germline values: CDR1 DFQATT, CDR2 SNEGSKA (reference sequence). The ends were cut back, 2 bases at V and 4 bases at J, with 9 bases in the middle. CDR3 sequence (DNA): TGCAGTGCTAGATCGGGGTATTACGAGCAGTACTTC. Translated: CSARSGYYEQYF.

The chain has TRBV28 and TRBJ2-7, with 8 bases fitting TRBD1. The trim removed 6 bases at V and 6 bases at J, leaving 7 bases unmatched. CDR3 length: 13 residues. CDR1 and CDR2 (germline): MDHEN, SYDVKM. The CDR3 is CASRRTGRVEQYF. The CDR3 nucleotides are TGTGCCAGCAGGAGGACAGGGCGGGTCGAGCAGTACTTC.

This chain uses TRBV10-1 with TRBJ1-2; tentative D call: TRBD1 (6 bases). CDR1 and CDR2 (germline): WNHNN, SYGVQD (reference sequence). There are 13 residues in the CDR3. V was trimmed by 5 bases and J by 6 bases, leaving 13 bases between them. The CDR3 loop is CASSSQGLDGYTF. The CDR3 coding sequence is TGCGCCAGCAGTTCACAGGGATTGGATGGCTACACCTTC.

Many counts were recorded for this clonotype. V usage is TRBV11-2 and J usage is TRBJ2-7, with 9 bases aligning to TRBD1. CDR1 and CDR2 (germline): SGHAT, FQNNGV. The CDR3 runs 15 residues. Germline trimming cut 4 bases from V and 0 bases from J; bases unmatched to any gene: 4. CDR3 region: CASSWDRVTSYEQYF. The CDR3 DNA is TGTGCCAGCAGCTGGGACAGGGTGACCTCCTACGAGCAGTACTTC.

The DNA for the CDR3 is TGCGCCAGCAGCCCGGGACGTTGGTACCAAGAGACCCAGTACTTC. The encoded protein is CASSPGRWYQETQYF. The chain has TRBV5-1 and TRBJ2-5; D is tentatively TRBD1 or TRBD2 (5 bases each). The germline CDR1 and CDR2 sequences are SGHRS and YFSETQ. The CDR3 consists of 15 residues. The V end was cut by 4 bases, the J end by 0 bases, with 13 bases between. Using reference TRBV5-1 and TRBJ2-5 for the parts outside the CDR3, the full variable domain is KAGVTQTPRYLIKTRGQQVTLSCSPISGHRSVSWYQQTPGQGLQFLFEYFSETQRNKGNFPGRFSGRQFSNSRSEMNVSTLELGDSALYLCASSPGRWYQETQYFGPGTRLLVL.